Below are 14 T cell receptor beta chains sequenced from a single sample in a study of cytomegalovirus exposure and HLA in healthy donors. Vbeta (60) and Jbeta (13) primers were used in the PCR. This table comes from immunoSEQ multiplex PCR, and its TCRdb copy is limited to in-frame clones, with some not included. This sample has over 100,000 clones, with roughly 73% found just once. The specimen sequenced was PBMCs. These receptors were collected from a woman in her thirties in good health and CMV-seronegative.

This clone was detected only once. The genes are TRBV5-6 and TRBJ1-2; D unresolved. Trimming took 2 bases from V and 0 from J, leaving 11 bases between them. Germline CDR1 reads SGHDT; CDR2 reads YYEEEE. This CDR3 has 15 amino acids. CDR3 residues: CASSFLAEANYGYTF. CDR3 in DNA: TGTGCCAGCAGCTTCCTGGCCGAAGCTAACTATGGCTACACCTTC.

The chain has TRBV19 and TRBJ2-1, with 10 bases identical to TRBD1. V dropped 7 bases and J dropped 6; count of bases not matched to a gene: 3. The CDR3 length is 13 residues. Germline loops: CDR1 LNHDA, CDR2 SQIVND (reference sequence). Written as DNA, the CDR3 is TGTGCCAGTACTGACAGGGGGCTCAATGAGCAGTTCTTC. This encodes CASTDRGLNEQFF.

CDR3 DNA sequence: TGTGCCAGCAGCCCGTCCGGACTGTATGAGCAGTTCTTC. Translation gives CASSPSGLYEQFF. The chain couples TRBV11-2 to TRBJ2-1; tentative D call: TRBD2 (5 bases). Trimming removed 5 bases from V and 8 bases from J, with 13 bases in between. The germline V gene has CDR1 SGHAT and CDR2 FQNNGV. The CDR3 consists of 13 residues.

The chain is built from TRBV6-1 and TRBJ1-5, with 7 bases aligning to TRBD1. The V and J ends lost 3 bases and 7 bases, in that order; junction bases with no gene match: 3. Germline V gene lookup returns CDR1 MNHNS and CDR2 SASEGT. CDR3 length: 13 residues. This chain's CDR3 is CASSETGRQPQHF. In nucleotides, the CDR3 is TGTGCCAGCAGTGAGACAGGGCGGCAGCCCCAGCATTTT.

This clone has only one observation. The rearrangement joins TRBV5-1 to TRBJ1-2; possible D gene TRBD1, 6 bases. The CDR3 spans 15 residues. CDR1 is SGHRS and CDR2 is YFSETQ in the germline V gene. V was trimmed by 6 bases and J by 3 bases, leaving 18 bases between them. The CDR3 DNA follows: TGCGCCAGCACCCCGGGGGGGGGCAAGGACTATGGCTACACCTTC. Residues: CASTPGGGKDYGYTF.

CDR3 sequence: CASSPGQETQYF. The CDR3 coding sequence is TGTGCCAGCAGCCCGGGACAAGAGACCCAGTACTTC. This chain uses TRBV7-6 with TRBJ2-5; tentatively, D is TRBD2 (5 bases). Germline V gene data show CDR1 as SGHVS and CDR2 as FNYEAQ. The CDR3 spans 12 residues. The V and J ends lost 5 bases and 2 bases respectively, with 6 bases between them.

This clone was found a few times. This chain links TRBV6-4 with TRBJ2-2; 11 bases are shared with TRBD2. V shed 3 bases, J shed 3 bases, and the junction held 0 bases outside the gene matches. Germline CDR1 and CDR2: MRHNA and SNTAGT. CDR3 size: 15 residues. CDR3 nucleotide sequence: TGTGCCAGCAGTGAACTAGCGGGAGACACCGGGGAGCTGTTTTTT. Amino acids: CASSELAGDTGELFF.

CDR3 DNA sequence: TGTGCCAGCAGCTTCCGGGGGGATCAGCCCCAGCATTTT. Translating it yields CASSFRGDQPQHF. V usage is TRBV7-6 and J usage is TRBJ1-5, with D possibly matching TRBD1 (5 bases). V lost 3 bases and J lost 5, with 8 bases in between. CDR3 length: 13 amino acids. Germline V gene sequence: CDR1 SGHVS, CDR2 FNYEAQ.

This rearrangement joins TRBV6-5 to TRBJ2-1; 7 bases match TRBD2. V lost 0 bases, J lost 0 bases, and 2 bases stayed unmatched. The CDR3 is 16 amino acids. CDR1 is MNHEY and CDR2 is SVGAGI in the germline V gene. CDR3 loop: CASSYSPSGSYNEQFF. Written as DNA, the CDR3 is TGTGCCAGCAGTTACTCTCCTAGCGGCTCCTACAATGAGCAGTTCTTC.

In this sample, this clone turned up once. Since the CDR3 does not end with the conserved phenylalanine or tryptophan, this likely comes from a read error. This chain links TRBV30 with TRBJ1-1; 7 positions match TRBD1. Per the germline V gene, CDR1 is GTSNPN and CDR2 is SVGIG (reference sequence). The CDR3 sequence is 13 residues long. V dropped 1 base and J dropped 5; count of bases not matched to a gene: 4. The CDR3 DNA follows: TGTGCCTGGAGTGAACAGGGGTATACTGAAGCTTTCCTT. Translated, it gives CAWSEQGYTEAFL.

The CDR3 bases are TGTGCCAGCAGCCAAGATCAGGGGGTTGAGCAGTTCTTC. It encodes CASSQDQGVEQFF. This chain links TRBV4-2 with TRBJ2-1, with TRBD1 matching over 7 bases. This CDR3 contains 13 residues. The ends lost 0 bases at V and 9 bases at J; junction bases unmatched: 2. CDR1 and CDR2 from the germline V gene are LGHNA and YNFKEQ.

V gene TRBV13 combines with J gene TRBJ2-3; D perhaps matches TRBD1 (6 bases). The CDR3 consists of 15 residues. Germline loops: CDR1 PRHDT, CDR2 FYEKMQ (reference sequence). V was shortened by 3 bases and J by 5 bases, with 15 bases between the two germline ends. The CDR3 bases are TGTGCCAGCAGCTTCGAGCTGGGGACACAAGATACGCAGTATTTT. As protein: CASSFELGTQDTQYF.

This clone was recorded only once. The chain recombines TRBV27 with TRBJ1-1; TRBD1 matches 9 bases. The trim removed 5 bases at V and 1 base at J, leaving 2 bases unmatched. Germline assignment: CDR1 MNHEY and CDR2 SMNVEV (reference sequence). The CDR3 covers 14 residues. CDR3 DNA: TGTGCCAGCAGTCAGGGACAGGGGAACACTGAAGCTTTCTTT. Its protein product is CASSQGQGNTEAFF.

The gene calls are TRBV6-1 and TRBJ1-1; D unclear. The germline CDR1 and CDR2 sequences are MNHNS and SASEGT. The CDR3 is 15 residues long. V lost 3 bases, J lost 0 bases, and 11 bases lay in between. The CDR3 loop reads CASSDWAGMNTEAFF. CDR3 in DNA: TGTGCCAGCAGTGATTGGGCAGGCATGAACACTGAAGCTTTCTTT.